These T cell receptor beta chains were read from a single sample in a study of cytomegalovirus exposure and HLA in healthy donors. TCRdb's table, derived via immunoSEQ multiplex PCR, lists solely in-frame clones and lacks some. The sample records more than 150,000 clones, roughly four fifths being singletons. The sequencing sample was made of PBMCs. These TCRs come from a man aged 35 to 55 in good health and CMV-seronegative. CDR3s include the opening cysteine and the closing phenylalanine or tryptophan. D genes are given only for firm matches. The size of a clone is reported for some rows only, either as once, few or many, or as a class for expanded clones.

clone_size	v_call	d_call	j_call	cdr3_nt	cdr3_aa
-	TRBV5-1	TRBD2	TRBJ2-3	TGCGCCAGCAGCTCCGGGACTAGCGGGGTTACGCAGTATTTT	CASSSGTSGVTQYF
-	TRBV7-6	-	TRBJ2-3	TGTGCCAGCAGCTTTAAAGCCTCCCCGGATACGCAGTATTTT	CASSFKASPDTQYF
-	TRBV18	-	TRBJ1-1	TGTGCCAGCTCACCGAACAGGGATCCTGAAGCTTTCTTT	CASSPNRDPEAFF
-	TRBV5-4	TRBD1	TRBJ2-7	TGTGCCAGCAGCCCTGAGGGACAGGGGGCTCTTGAGCAGTACTTC	CASSPEGQGALEQYF
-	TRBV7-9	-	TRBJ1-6	TGTGCCAGCAGCGGGGGCGGGGGCGGAAGGAGAGAACCCCTCCACTTT	CASSGGGGGRREPLHF
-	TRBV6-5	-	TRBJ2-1	TGTGCCAGCTCGGCGGTTTCCTACAATGAGCAGTTCTTC	CASSAVSYNEQFF
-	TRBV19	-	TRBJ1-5	TGTGCCAGTATGCGGTCAGTGGGGCTAAACAATCAGCCCCAGCATTTT	CASMRSVGLNNQPQHF
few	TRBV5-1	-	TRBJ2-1	TGCGCCAGCAGCTTGGTGGCAGATGTTAACAATGAGCAGTTCTTC	CASSLVADVNNEQFF
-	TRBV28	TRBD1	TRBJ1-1	TGTGCCAGCAGCGCGACAGGGTGGGAGACTGAAGCTTTCTTT	CASSATGWETEAFF
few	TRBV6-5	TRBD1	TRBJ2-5	TGTGCCAGCAGTTACTCGGGACAGGGTGTTCTTGAGACCCAGTACTTC	CASSYSGQGVLETQYF
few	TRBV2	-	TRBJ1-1	TGTGCCAGCAGGGTCAGACAAACCAACACTGAAGCTTTCTTT	CASRVRQTNTEAFF